This is a list of T cell receptor beta chains from one sample in a study of OX40 agonist ivuxolimab in advanced cancers. TCRdb's table, derived via immunoSEQ multiplex PCR, lists solely in-frame clones and lacks some. The table has tens of thousands of clones, roughly 88% seen once. Here the sequenced sample was CD4+ or CD8+ T cells sorted from blood, taken in a trial of the OX40 agonist ivuxolimab. These receptors all stem from an adult with an advanced solid tumor such as melanoma, head and neck, liver or kidney cancer. Both conserved end residues are part of each CDR3. A D gene is named only where the DNA matches it firmly. Clone size appears in some rows only: once, few, many, or a class for an expanded clone.

CDR3 DNA | CDR3 protein | clone size | J gene | D gene | V gene
TGTGCCAGCAGCTTAGCGATCGGGACAACTGTTGGCTACACCTTC | CASSLAIGTTVGYTF | - | TRBJ1-2 | - | TRBV7-9
TGTGCCAGCAGGCGGGACACTATGACATCAAGCTCCTATAATTCACCCCTCCACTTT | CASRRDTMTSSSYNSPLHF | - | TRBJ1-6 | - | TRBV27
TGTGCCAGCAGGCAACCCAATCAGCCCCAGCATTTT | CASRQPNQPQHF | - | TRBJ1-5 | - | TRBV6-6
TGTGCCAGCAGCTCCGGGACAGGGCGGGAGACCCAGTACTTC | CASSSGTGRETQYF | - | TRBJ2-5 | TRBD1 | TRBV5-4
TGCGCCAGCAGCCTGGGGACAGGGAACTACGAGCAGTACTTC | CASSLGTGNYEQYF | - | TRBJ2-7 | TRBD1 | TRBV5-1
TGTGCCAGCAGCCTCATGACTAGCAACACCGGGGAGCTGTTTTTT | CASSLMTSNTGELFF | - | TRBJ2-2 | TRBD2 | TRBV7-2
TGTGCCAGCAGTGAATTCAGCCTTGGAAATGAAAAACTGTTTTTT | CASSEFSLGNEKLFF | - | TRBJ1-4 | - | TRBV28
TGTGCCAGCAGCTTTACCGGGGGCGCGCGGTATACGCAGTATTTT | CASSFTGGARYTQYF | - | TRBJ2-3 | - | TRBV5-8
TGTGCCAGCAGTTTATGGCAGGGCCTGAACACTGAAGCTTTCTTT | CASSLWQGLNTEAFF | - | TRBJ1-1 | - | TRBV28
TGTGCCAGCAGTTTATCCAGTAGATATCAGCCCCAGCATTTT | CASSLSSRYQPQHF | - | TRBJ1-5 | - | TRBV28
TGTGCCAGCAGCTTAAACCGGTTTGTAAACACTGAAGCTTTCTTT | CASSLNRFVNTEAFF | - | TRBJ1-1 | - | TRBV7-8
TGTGCCAGCAGACCCGGGACAGGGGCGATAGCCAAAAACATTCAGTACTTC | CASRPGTGAIAKNIQYF | - | TRBJ2-4 | TRBD1 | TRBV2
TGTGCCAGCAGCTCGAAAGTCGGGACAGGGGGCTTCTATGGCTACACCTTC | CASSSKVGTGGFYGYTF | - | TRBJ1-2 | TRBD1 | TRBV28
TGTGCCAGCTCACCACGGATCGGGACACCCTATGAAAAACTGTTTTTT | CASSPRIGTPYEKLFF | - | TRBJ1-4 | - | TRBV18
TGTGCCAGCAGCTTAGCTGCTAGCGGAACCTACAATGAGCAGTTCTTC | CASSLAASGTYNEQFF | once | TRBJ2-1 | TRBD2 | TRBV7-2
TGTGCCAGCAGCTCGTCGGACTCGTCCGGGGGTTATACGCAGTATTTT | CASSSSDSSGGYTQYF | - | TRBJ2-3 | - | TRBV7-3
TGTGCCAGCAGCTTCGCAACTAGCGGGAGGACAAGTCGGACAGATACGCAGTATTTT | CASSFATSGRTSRTDTQYF | - | TRBJ2-3 | TRBD2 | TRBV7-9
TGTGCCAGCAGCTTAGCCGGATTTAGCTCCTACAATGAGCAGTTCTTC | CASSLAGFSSYNEQFF | - | TRBJ2-1 | - | TRBV13
TGTGCCAGCAGCCGGGACATGGGAGGGGAAAAACTGTTTTTT | CASSRDMGGEKLFF | - | TRBJ1-4 | - | TRBV5-4
TGTGCCAGCAGCCAAGACGGACAGGTCTACTACGAGCAGTACTTC | CASSQDGQVYYEQYF | - | TRBJ2-7 | TRBD1 | TRBV4-2
TGTGCCAGCAGCCAATCGGCGGGGCGAGAAGAAAAACTGTTTTTT | CASSQSAGREEKLFF | - | TRBJ1-4 | - | TRBV16
TGTGCCAGCAGCTTAATAGCACCGCCAGGCACTGAAGCTTTCTTT | CASSLIAPPGTEAFF | - | TRBJ1-1 | - | TRBV5-6
TGTGCCAGCAGCACATCGTCGGGGTACGGGGACACTGAAGCTTTCTTT | CASSTSSGYGDTEAFF | - | TRBJ1-1 | - | TRBV5-4
TGCGCCAGCAGCCAAGGGACAGCTAACACTGAAGCTTTCTTT | CASSQGTANTEAFF | few | TRBJ1-1 | - | TRBV4-1
TGTGCCAGTAGTATATTTGCGGGAGGCCCCACAGATACGCAGTATTTT | CASSIFAGGPTDTQYF | - | TRBJ2-3 | TRBD2 | TRBV19
TGTGCCAGCAGCTCCGACAGGGGTCAGCCCCAGCATTTT | CASSSDRGQPQHF | - | TRBJ1-5 | TRBD1 | TRBV7-3
TGTGCCAGCAGCCAAAGACAGGGGAGCACAGATACGCAGTATTTT | CASSQRQGSTDTQYF | - | TRBJ2-3 | TRBD1 | TRBV5-5
TGTGCCAGCAGGGGGACAGGGTATGAGCAGTTCTTC | CASRGTGYEQFF | once | TRBJ2-1 | TRBD1 | TRBV27
TGTGCCAGTAGTATGGTCAGTGCGGGACAGGGGGCGTCAAATCAGCCCCAGCATTTT | CASSMVSAGQGASNQPQHF | - | TRBJ1-5 | TRBD1 | TRBV19
TGCGCCAGCAGCCAAAATCCCGGGAGAGCCGTCACAGATACGCAGTATTTT | CASSQNPGRAVTDTQYF | - | TRBJ2-3 | - | TRBV4-1
TGCGCCAGCAGCCACCCGGGACCCACGTACCAAGAGACCCAGTACTTC | CASSHPGPTYQETQYF | - | TRBJ2-5 | - | TRBV4-1
TGCGCCAGCAGCCAAGGCCCGGGAGGGTTGTTAGCCCAGCATTTT | CASSQGPGGLLAQHF | - | TRBJ1-5 | - | TRBV4-1
TGTGCCAGCAGCCAAGACCCAGGAAGCTATGGCTACACCTTC | CASSQDPGSYGYTF | few | TRBJ1-2 | - | TRBV14
TGTGCCAGCAGCCAAGACGTTAGCGGAGTGTACGAGCAGTACTTC | CASSQDVSGVYEQYF | - | TRBJ2-7 | - | TRBV4-2
TGTGCCAGTAGTCGAGGGGAAGGGCCGAACACTGAAGCTTTCTTT | CASSRGEGPNTEAFF | - | TRBJ1-1 | - | TRBV19